This is a list of T cell receptor beta chains from one sample in a study of T cell responses to AZD1222 COVID-19 vaccine. Generated by immunoSEQ multiplex PCR, the TCRdb table keeps only in-frame clones and is missing some. The sample carries roughly 120,000 clones, around nine tenths recorded once. The specimen was peripheral blood, collected on day 0 of AZD1222 vaccination. Receptors originate from an adult in good health. The CDR3 runs from the conserved cysteine through the conserved F or W. D genes are given only for firm matches.

D gene	V gene	J gene	CDR3 protein	CDR3 DNA
TRBD1	TRBV12-3/TRBV12-4	TRBJ2-3	CASRGQGASTQYF	TGTGCCAGCAGGGGGCAGGGGGCGAGTACGCAGTATTTT
.	TRBV30	TRBJ1-5	CAWSEGTQPQHF	TGTGCCTGGAGTGAAGGAACTCAGCCCCAGCATTTT
.	TRBV7-9	TRBJ1-1	CASSPGTLNTEAFF	TGTGCCAGCAGCCCAGGTACCCTGAACACTGAAGCTTTCTTT
TRBD1	TRBV2	TRBJ1-6	CASTGGQAASPLHF	TGTGCCAGCACGGGTGGACAGGCGGCTTCTCCCCTCCACTTT
TRBD2	TRBV7-9	TRBJ2-4	CASSSRDGTSGGAKNIQYF	TGTGCCAGCAGCTCGAGGGATGGGACTAGCGGGGGAGCCAAAAACATTCAGTACTTC
.	TRBV10-3	TRBJ2-7	CAISESGYEQYF	TGTGCCATCAGTGAATCTGGCTACGAGCAGTACTTC
TRBD1	TRBV2	TRBJ1-2	CASGTGGHFYGYTF	TGTGCCAGCGGGACAGGAGGACACTTTTATGGCTACACCTTC
TRBD2	TRBV5-4	TRBJ2-7	CASSRSGGGLYEQYF	TGTGCCAGCAGCCGCTCAGGCGGGGGACTCTACGAGCAGTACTTC
TRBD2	TRBV10-2	TRBJ2-7	CASIGTSGGREQYF	TGCGCCAGCATCGGGACTAGCGGGGGAAGGGAGCAGTACTTC
.	TRBV5-1	TRBJ1-1	CASSLLQGRGRTEAFF	TGCGCCAGCAGCTTGCTCCAGGGAAGGGGACGGACTGAAGCTTTCTTT
.	TRBV6-5	TRBJ2-1	CASRVYNEQFF	TGTGCCAGCAGAGTCTACAATGAGCAGTTCTTC